This TCR beta chain was identified during a study of PD-1 blockade in mismatch repair-deficient tumors. Trimming took off 0 bases at V and 6 bases at J, with 20 bases between the two ends. The germline gives CDR1 KGHSH, CDR2 LQKENI. The CDR3 runs to 17 residues. This clone has only a few counts. Its antigen is as yet unknown. Clones were sequenced by immunoSEQ multiplex PCR, and TCRdb holds only the in-frame ones, with some missing. The table has 90,000 to 130,000 clones, around three quarters seen once. Findings of the study overall: After pembrolizumab, tumor-resident clones rose rapidly, then generally contracted before radiologic responses.

Every patient had mismatch repair deficiency by PCR or immunohistochemistry. TCRs were sequenced from three patients responding to pembrolizumab. This chain links TRBV18 with TRBJ1-1; a possible D gene is TRBD1 (5 bases). The sample consisted of peripheral blood, taken 60 weeks after starting pembrolizumab. The sequence came from an adult with mismatch repair-deficient cancer. The CDR3 protein is CASSPPIWGSDPPEAFF. CDR3 bases: TGTGCCAGCTCACCACCGATTTGGGGCAGTGACCCCCCTGAAGCTTTCTTT.